This T cell receptor beta chain was identified during a study of T cells in Graves' hyperthyroidism and ophthalmopathy. CDR1 is SGHRS, CDR2 YFSETQ, per germline. This CDR3 is built from 15 residues. Trimming took 3 bases from V and 5 from J; bases not matched to a gene: 9. Uncontrolled infection, other autoimmune disease, pregnancy or lactation excluded patients. Amplification of TCR beta CDR3 regions was performed using RNA transcripts as template. A set of HTBI primers served as the primers for a first-round RT-PCR of the TCR CDR3. One entry per CDR3 protein, called by TCRdb with MiXCR from the multiplex PCR reads. The sample consists of 450,000 to 700,000 distinct CDR3 sequences, around 46% of them appearing once.

The V call is TRBV5-1, the J call TRBJ2-5; TRBD2 matches at 8 bases. Specimen: peripheral blood or thyroid tissue (not recorded which). This TCR derives from an adult woman with Graves' disease, either hyperthyroidism or ophthalmopathy (not recorded which). Here the CDR3 reads CASSYAGLVGETQYF. Written as DNA, the CDR3 is TGCGCCAGCAGCTACGCGGGACTAGTTGGGGAGACCCAGTACTTC.